Below are 12 T cell receptor beta chains sequenced from a single sample in a study of technical replicates of blood from a few donors. Assay: immunoSEQ multiplex PCR; the TCRdb copy retains only in-frame clones and omits some. The table records 55,000 to 85,000 clones, 95% to 98% of them present only once. Sequencing was done on a sample of T cells isolated from PBMCs. The origin of the receptors is a human donor in good health.

The table lists this clone with a count of one. The chain couples TRBV4-3 to TRBJ2-3, with 7 bases lining up with TRBD2. This CDR3 region has 16 residues. V was clipped by 0 bases and J by 2 bases; unmatched bases: 5. Per the germline V gene, CDR1 is LGHNA and CDR2 is YSLEER. The CDR3 spells CASSQDRGGATDTQYF. For the CDR3, the DNA is TGCGCCAGCAGCCAAGATCGGGGAGGGGCCACAGATACGCAGTATTTT.

V and J are TRBV2 and TRBJ2-1; tentatively, D is TRBD2 (6 bases). The CDR3 extends over 13 amino acids. Germline CDR1 reads SNHLY; CDR2 reads FYNNEI. V was trimmed by 7 bases and J by 7 bases, leaving 14 bases between them. In nucleotides, the CDR3 is TGTGCCAGCAACGGGAGAAGACGGAATGAGCAGTTCTTC. Translated, it gives CASNGRRRNEQFF.

This sequence joins TRBV7-9 and TRBJ1-1; 8 bases are a match to TRBD1. Germline assignment: CDR1 SEHNR and CDR2 FQNEAQ (reference sequence). The CDR3 totals 13 residues. V shed 6 bases and J 6 bases; nucleotides not matched to a gene: 6. In DNA, the CDR3 is TGTGCCAGCAGATCAGGGGGCCTGGCTGAAGCTTTCTTT. It specifies CASRSGGLAEAFF.

J is TRBJ1-1 and V is TRBV7-8; D not resolved. This CDR3 region has 11 residues. Germline V gene lookup returns CDR1 SGHVS and CDR2 FQNEAQ. V shed 7 bases and J shed 8 bases, with 11 bases lying between them. The CDR3 nucleotides read TGTGCCAGCACTGAGGTTCGGGAAGCTTTCTTT. It translates to CASTEVREAFF.

J is TRBJ2-1 and V is TRBV11-2; the D gene is possibly TRBD2 (6 bases). The CDR3 runs to 14 residues. V dropped 5 bases and J dropped 6 bases, with 14 bases sitting between them. Germline lookup yields CDR1 SGHAT and CDR2 FQNNGV. The CDR3 loop is CASSPSRGSNEQFF. CDR3 in DNA: TGTGCCAGCAGCCCTAGTCGGGGGAGCAATGAGCAGTTCTTC.

The gene calls are TRBV28 and TRBJ1-3, with D unresolved. The V end was cut by 5 bases, the J end by 0 bases, with 11 bases between. Germline V gene sequence: CDR1 MDHEN, CDR2 SYDVKM. The CDR3 runs to 15 residues. CDR3 in DNA: TGTGCCAGCAGTCCCCCGTTTCCCTCTGGAAACACCATATATTTT. Protein sequence: CASSPPFPSGNTIYF.

The chain employs TRBV6-6 and TRBJ1-2; the D gene is possibly TRBD1 (5 bases). This CDR3 spans 16 amino acids. From germline, CDR1 is MNHNY and CDR2 SVGAGI (reference sequence). Trimming stripped 0 bases from V and 6 bases from J, with 17 bases between. CDR3 region: CASSYSGGWQGNGYTF. The CDR3 region has the DNA TGTGCCAGCAGTTACTCGGGAGGTTGGCAGGGCAATGGCTACACCTTC.

The rearrangement joins TRBV5-4 to TRBJ1-2; TRBD1 matches at 8 bases. The V segment lost 4 bases and the J segment 7 bases; nucleotides outside the gene matches: 9. CDR1 and CDR2 (germline): SGHNT, YYREEE (reference sequence). The CDR3 loop spans 14 amino acids. This CDR3 reads CASSQGQVPTGYTF. CDR3 nucleotide sequence: TGTGCCAGCAGCCAGGGACAGGTTCCCACTGGCTACACCTTC.

The chain recombines TRBV5-1 with TRBJ2-1; possibly TRBD2 for D (5 bases). Trimming took off 4 bases at V and 3 bases at J, with 20 bases between the two ends. The germline CDR1 and CDR2 sequences are SGHRS and YFSETQ. This CDR3 has 17 amino acids. The CDR3 loop reads CASSHPPQAENYNEQFF. The CDR3 DNA reads TGCGCCAGCAGCCATCCCCCTCAAGCGGAGAACTACAATGAGCAGTTCTTC.

The DNA for the CDR3 is TGTGCCAGCAGCTTAGAACCAGTATCGGAGGAGTTCTTC. This codes for CASSLEPVSEEFF. The rearrangement links TRBV7-6 to TRBJ2-1, with D possibly TRBD2 on 5 matching bases. Germline values: CDR1 SGHVS, CDR2 FNYEAQ. The CDR3 runs 13 residues. The V end lost 1 base, the J end lost 14 bases, and 15 bases lay between the germline ends.

This rearrangement joins TRBV9 to TRBJ2-2, with TRBD1 matching 7 bases. With V trimmed by 4 bases and J by 7 bases, 16 bases remained unmatched. The length of the CDR3 is 17 residues. Per the germline V gene, CDR1 is SGDLS and CDR2 is YYNGEE. The CDR3 is CASSKLGGFRLGGELFF. The CDR3 DNA reads as TGTGCCAGCAGCAAATTAGGGGGCTTCCGACTGGGCGGGGAGCTGTTTTTT.

The chain has TRBV19 and TRBJ1-2; possible D gene TRBD1, 5 bases. V shed 5 bases and J shed 7 bases, with 20 bases lying between them. The CDR3 is 15 amino acids. From germline, CDR1 is LNHDA and CDR2 SQIVND (reference sequence). The CDR3 sequence: CASSPEAGPGFGYTF. Written as DNA, the CDR3 is TGTGCCAGTAGTCCCGAGGCAGGGCCGGGTTTTGGCTACACCTTC. The full variable domain, its missing parts supplied by reference TRBV19 and TRBJ1-2, is DGGITQSPKYLFRKEGQNVTLSCEQNLNHDAMYWYRQDPGQGLRLIYYSQIVNDFQKGDIAEGYSVSREKKESFPLTVTSAQKNPTAFYLCASSPEAGPGFGYTFGSGTRLTVV.